This T cell receptor (beta chain) was recorded in a study of STAT5B mutations in CD4+ large granular lymphocyte leukemia. Findings and limits, study-wide: TRBV06-family usage was enriched in top patient clones (8/27) versus controls (2/35). About 24% of private leukemic clonotypes occurred rarely in other patients' non-leukemic repertoires. Patient CD4-sorted repertoires stayed more clonal than healthy ones after leukemic-clone removal. Without HLA matching, higher CD4+ than CD8+ T-LGLL clonality could reflect small sample size.

The V end was cut by 4 bases, the J end by 7 bases, with 13 bases between. Germline V gene lookup returns CDR1 SEHNR and CDR2 FQNEAQ (reference sequence). The CDR3 is 13 residues long. Generated by immunoSEQ multiplex PCR, the TCRdb table keeps only in-frame clones and is missing some. Here the sample spans 20,000 to 25,000 clones, 75% being singletons. This clone was counted only a few times. Its matching antigen is unknown. This clonotype was sampled from a human donor in good health. Sequenced: CD4+ T cells from blood buffy coats. The chain carries TRBV7-9 and TRBJ1-2; D not resolved. The CDR3 DNA reads TGTGCCAGCAGCTCCGACTCCGGCGGTGGCTACACCTTC. Translated: CASSSDSGGGYTF.